A single sample gave rise to the 9 T cell receptor beta chains below, sequenced in a study of blood T cells in healthy people across ages. Next came a second PCR, run for roughly 6 to 11 cycles, which used a sample-barcoded 5' primer along with a J-beta primer mix. Via MiXCR, TCRdb re-called the 5' RACE reads, giving one row per CDR3 protein. The data hold about 650,000 distinct CDR3 sequences, with 32% observed a single time. The sequencing input was blood. These receptors were collected from a woman of 80 years or more in good health.

The rearrangement joins TRBV15 to TRBJ1-3; D is uncertain. Trimming pared 3 bases from V and 0 bases from J, leaving 12 bases between. Germline-derived CDR1 and CDR2 are LNHNV and YYDKDF (reference sequence). This CDR3 has 16 amino acids. The CDR3 is CATSSRPGVSGNTIYF. The DNA of the CDR3 is TGTGCCACCAGCAGCCGCCCGGGCGTCTCTGGAAACACCATATATTTT.

This clonotype was seen more than once but under ten times. The chain uses TRBV6-6 and TRBJ1-5, with 7 nucleotides matching TRBD1. J gave up 1 base and V 2 bases, and 8 bases lay outside the gene matches. The germline CDR1 and CDR2 sequences are MNHNY and SVGAGI (reference sequence). CDR3 size: 17 residues. Here the CDR3 DNA reads TGTGCCAGCAGTTACCCGACAGGGATTACGAGCAATCAGCCCCAGCATTTT. It translates to CASSYPTGITSNQPQHF.

The chain uses TRBV7-2 and TRBJ1-2; 10 bases agree with TRBD1. Germline V gives CDR1 SGHTA, CDR2 FQGNSA. V lost 3 bases to trimming and J lost 5 bases; unmatched junction nucleotides: 6. The CDR3 runs 15 residues. The CDR3 sequence: CASSLTGGAGYGYTF. CDR3 DNA sequence: TGTGCCAGCAGCTTGACAGGGGGCGCGGGGTATGGCTACACCTTC.

This clonotype has ten or more counts. The CDR3 region is CSVQGQGEDTQYF. The CDR3 region has the DNA TGCAGCGTTCAGGGACAGGGGGAAGATACGCAGTATTTT. The gene calls are TRBV29-1 and TRBJ2-3; 11 nucleotides match TRBD1. Germline V lookup: CDR1 SQVTM, CDR2 ANQGSEA. The V gene end was trimmed by 5 bases and the J gene end by 5 bases; junction bases not matched to a gene: 3. This CDR3 contains 13 residues.

The rearrangement joins TRBV7-2 to TRBJ2-2, with D perhaps TRBD2 (6 bases). CDR3 length: 14 amino acids. Germline loops: CDR1 SGHTA, CDR2 FQGNSA. The CDR3 region is CVGSTGSNTGELFF. The CDR3 bases are TGTGTCGGGAGTACAGGATCCAACACCGGGGAGCTGTTTTTT.

The chain combines TRBV5-1 with TRBJ2-5; 8 bases fit TRBD1. The CDR3 totals 14 residues. Trimming at V came to 3 bases and at J to 5 bases, leaving 6 bases not matched to a gene. Germline V gene data show CDR1 as SGHRS and CDR2 as YFSETQ. Written as DNA, the CDR3 is TGCGCCAGCAGCTCCCAGACAGGGGCCGAGACCCAGTACTTC. As protein: CASSSQTGAETQYF.

This clonotype occurred many times. CDR3 DNA: TGTGCCAGCAGCTTAGGGACACAAAATCAGCCCCAGCATTTT. Protein sequence: CASSLGTQNQPQHF. The V and J genes are TRBV7-2 and TRBJ1-5; a weak D match, TRBD1 (5 bases). CDR3 length: 14 residues. Trimming stripped 1 base from V and 4 bases from J, with 8 bases between. Germline assignment: CDR1 SGHTA and CDR2 FQGNSA.

This clonotype was seen a few times. This rearrangement joins TRBV13 to TRBJ1-1, with 7 bases that match TRBD1. This CDR3 has 16 amino acids. J gave up 0 bases and V 5 bases, and 9 bases lay outside the gene matches. Germline V gene lookup returns CDR1 PRHDT and CDR2 FYEKMQ (reference sequence). The CDR3 reads CASSPRQGGMNTEAFF. The CDR3 coding sequence is TGTGCCAGCAGCCCCCGACAGGGCGGGATGAACACTGAAGCTTTCTTT.

Ten or more counts support this clonotype. J is TRBJ2-5 and V is TRBV4-2; 8 bases are shared with TRBD1. The CDR3 sequence is 18 residues long. Losses at the gene ends were 0 bases for V and 5 bases for J; bases not matched to a gene: 14. CDR1 is LGHNA, CDR2 YNFKEQ, per germline. CDR3 amino acids: CASSQDRRGQGRVETQYF. The DNA of the CDR3 is TGTGCCAGCAGCCAAGATAGGCGCGGACAGGGTAGAGTGGAGACCCAGTACTTC.